This TCR beta chain originates from a study of blood T cell repertoires in COVID-19. Study summary: Donors in the United States, Italy and Spain gave samples during acute or convalescent COVID-19.

Per the germline V gene, CDR1 is MDHEN and CDR2 is SYDVKM. V was trimmed by 1 base and J by 3 bases, leaving 12 bases between them. CDR3 length: 15 residues. As handled by the study authors: From reference gene primer amplification, estimates of nucleated cell counts were derived. Profiled with immunoSEQ multiplex PCR; TCRdb holds only in-frame clones, not every one. That table supplies the V and J calls and clone size; D and trimming were determined from the DNA. The repertoire holds roughly 250,000 clones, with around 90% as singletons. The clonotype was recovered from a man between 60 and 75 years old who had recovered from COVID-19. The chain is built from TRBV28 and TRBJ1-2; D gene ambiguous. Sequenced input: peripheral blood. The CDR3 spells CASSLLVRQDYGYTF. CDR3 nucleotide sequence: TGTGCCAGCAGTTTATTAGTTCGGCAGGACTATGGCTACACCTTC.